The 23 T cell receptor beta chains given below trace back to one sample, sequenced in a study of blood T cell repertoires in COVID-19. Method: immunoSEQ multiplex PCR; TCRdb's copy keeps in-frame clones and lacks some. The sample lists around 310,000 clones; around 90% were seen once. The sample consisted of peripheral blood. The receptors here all came from a woman under 40 with COVID-19, enrolled during active disease.

Remarks on this clone: Other nucleotide sequences from this sample produce the same CDR3. The chain is built from TRBV10-1 and TRBJ1-2, with TRBD1 as a possible D gene (5 bases). The germline V gene encodes CDR1 WNHNN and CDR2 SYGVQD (reference sequence). V was trimmed by 0 bases and J by 4 bases, leaving 6 bases between them. The CDR3 runs to 13 residues. DNA of the CDR3: TGCGCCAGCAGTGAGTCGGGGGGCTATGGCTACACCTTC. Residues: CASSESGGYGYTF.

The chain uses TRBV5-4 and TRBJ2-5, with 11 bases matching TRBD1. The CDR3 has 14 residues. Germline V CDR1 and CDR2: SGHNT, YYREEE (reference sequence). Germline trimming cut 4 bases from V and 4 bases from J; bases unmatched to any gene: 3. The CDR3: CASSPGTGGETQYF. The CDR3, as DNA: TGTGCCAGCAGCCCTGGGACAGGGGGAGAGACCCAGTACTTC.

The chain recombines TRBV19 with TRBJ2-5; 13 positions match TRBD2. The V gene end was trimmed by 6 bases and the J gene end by 2 bases; junction bases not matched to a gene: 3. Germline-derived CDR1 and CDR2 are LNHDA and SQIVND (reference sequence). CDR3 length: 15 residues. The CDR3 DNA is TGTGCCAGTAGCCCGGGACTAGCGGGACAAGAGACCCAGTACTTC. Its translation: CASSPGLAGQETQYF.

The V and J genes are TRBV27 and TRBJ1-2; 7 nucleotides agree with TRBD1. This CDR3 has 15 residues. V shed 5 bases, J shed 6 bases, and the junction held 12 bases outside the gene matches. CDR1 and CDR2 from the germline V gene are MNHEY and SMNVEV (reference sequence). DNA for the CDR3: TGTGCCAGCAGTCCCAAGGGACAGCGAGAGGATGGCTACACCTTC. This sequence encodes CASSPKGQREDGYTF.

V usage is TRBV9 and J usage is TRBJ2-6, with D maybe TRBD2 (5 bases). Between the trimmed V and J ends, which lost 4 bases and 4 bases, there was a span of 15 bases. The germline V gene has CDR1 SGDLS and CDR2 YYNGEE. The CDR3 length is 16 residues. CDR3 residues: CASSPPLSGGANVLTF. The CDR3 bases are TGTGCCAGCAGCCCTCCCCTGTCGGGGGGGGCCAACGTCCTGACTTTC.

This clone was observed a single time. This sequence joins TRBV6-1 and TRBJ1-2, with D possibly TRBD1 on 5 matching bases. The germline V gene encodes CDR1 MNHNS and CDR2 SASEGT. The CDR3 is 15 residues long. Trimming removed 1 base at V and 4 bases at J, with 13 bases between. The CDR3 DNA reads TGTGCCAGCAGTGAAGAAGGAGGGACCTTCTATGGCTACACCTTC. Its translation is CASSEEGGTFYGYTF.

The chain combines TRBV28 with TRBJ1-2, with D possibly matching TRBD1 (5 bases). Deletions cut 11 bases from V and 5 bases from J, with 12 bases between. CDR1 and CDR2 (germline): MDHEN, SYDVKM. This CDR3 has 11 residues. The CDR3 loop reads CAGGTPYGYTF. CDR3 DNA sequence: TGTGCCGGAGGGACTCCTTATGGCTACACCTTC.

The V and J genes are TRBV28 and TRBJ1-1; TRBD1 matches at 8 bases. Germline V gene sequence: CDR1 MDHEN, CDR2 SYDVKM. The J segment lost 5 bases and the V segment lost 5 bases, leaving 7 bases of the junction unmatched. This CDR3 comprises 14 residues. The CDR3 sequence: CASSPDRVVTEAFF. In nucleotides, the CDR3 is TGTGCCAGCAGTCCGGACAGGGTTGTAACTGAAGCTTTCTTT.

The chain has TRBV11-2 and TRBJ2-2; weak D call: TRBD2 (6 bases). Trimming took 5 bases from V and 2 from J, leaving 12 bases between them. The CDR3 consists of 15 residues. CDR1 and CDR2 (germline): SGHAT, FQNNGV. The CDR3 DNA follows: TGTGCCAGCAGCCCGAGCGGGCACAACACCGGGGAGCTGTTTTTT. Encoded protein: CASSPSGHNTGELFF.

With regard to this clone: One end of the junction varies from germline; a read error may be responsible. The rearrangement joins TRBV30 to TRBJ2-5; D is undetermined. This CDR3 is 11 amino acids long. The germline V gene encodes CDR1 GTSNPN and CDR2 SVGIG (reference sequence). CDR3 sequence (DNA): TGTGCCTGGAGGCTGCAAGCGACCCAGTACTTC. As protein: CAWRLQATQYF.

This chain connects TRBV12-5 to TRBJ2-1; 11 bases match TRBD2. V dropped 1 base and J dropped 8; count of bases not matched to a gene: 4. The CDR3 sequence is 15 residues long. CDR1 is LGHNT and CDR2 is FRNRAP in the germline V gene. CDR3 sequence reads: CASGLGTSGWDEQFF. The CDR3 nucleotides read TGTGCTAGTGGTTTGGGGACTAGCGGGTGGGATGAGCAGTTCTTC.

V is TRBV29-1 and J is TRBJ2-7; the D is unclear. CDR1 SQVTM and CDR2 ANQGSEA come from the germline V gene. CDR3 length equals 13 residues. The V end lost 0 bases, the J end lost 3 bases, and 9 bases lay between the germline ends. DNA for the CDR3: TGCAGCGTTGAAGATCCGTTAGACTACGAGCAGTACTTC. Residues: CSVEDPLDYEQYF.

The chain joins TRBV7-9 to TRBJ2-3; TRBD2 agrees at 8 bases. The CDR3 has 15 residues. Germline-derived CDR1 and CDR2 are SEHNR and FQNEAQ (reference sequence). Trimming cost V 3 bases and J 2 bases; bases outside gene matches: 4. The CDR3 DNA sequence: TGTGCCAGCAGCTTTTTAGCGGGACCCACAGATACGCAGTATTTT. It encodes CASSFLAGPTDTQYF.

The J gene is TRBJ2-7, the V gene TRBV19; possible D gene TRBD1, 6 bases. The CDR3 runs to 14 residues. Germline V gene lookup returns CDR1 LNHDA and CDR2 SQIVND (reference sequence). V lost 5 bases and J lost 0, with 11 bases in between. CDR3 bases: TGTGCCAGTAGTTCCCGGGACATCTCCTACGAGCAGTACTTC. Translation: CASSSRDISYEQYF.

The genes are TRBV11-1 and TRBJ2-2; TRBD1 aligns across 7 bases. V was clipped by 5 bases and J by 4 bases; unmatched bases: 4. The CDR3 consists of 14 residues. Germline lookup yields CDR1 SGHAT and CDR2 FQDESV (reference sequence). The CDR3 DNA is TGTGCCAGCAGCATCGACAGGGTCACCGGGGAGCTGTTTTTT. Protein sequence: CASSIDRVTGELFF.

The V call is TRBV3-1 (or the pseudogene TRBV3-2), the J call TRBJ1-4; 7 bases are a match to TRBD1. With 4 bases clipped from V and 7 bases from J, the junction kept 9 bases outside the gene matches. The CDR3 has 15 residues. Germline V gene lookup returns CDR1 LGHDT and CDR2 YNNKEL (reference sequence). The CDR3 coding sequence is TGTGCCAGCAGCCTCCGGACAGGTTCGGGTGAAAAACTGTTTTTT. It is translated as CASSLRTGSGEKLFF.

Details on this clone: Other DNA sequences in this specimen translate into the identical CDR3. The rearrangement joins TRBV7-2 to TRBJ2-1, with TRBD2 identical over 11 bases. With V trimmed by 4 bases and J by 9 bases, 8 bases remained unmatched. The CDR3 is made up of 15 amino acids. Germline lookup yields CDR1 SGHTA and CDR2 FQGNSA. The CDR3 protein is CASSSGLAGGGEQFF. The CDR3 nucleotides read TGTGCCAGCAGCTCTGGACTAGCGGGCGGGGGTGAGCAGTTCTTC.

The V call is TRBV6-5, the J call TRBJ1-1; 8 nucleotides match TRBD1. Per the germline V gene, CDR1 is MNHEY and CDR2 is SVGAGI. CDR3 length: 14 residues. Trimming took 6 bases from V and 1 from J; bases not matched to a gene: 4. The CDR3 loop reads CASRRQGQNTEAFF. The CDR3 DNA reads as TGTGCCAGCAGGAGACAGGGGCAGAACACTGAAGCTTTCTTT.

This clone was detected once. The chain joins TRBV6-5 to TRBJ1-2; D possibly corresponds to TRBD1 (6 bases). Trimming cost V 8 bases and J 3 bases, with 13 bases left between them. This CDR3 contains 13 residues. Germline loops: CDR1 MNHEY, CDR2 SVGAGI. CDR3 DNA: TGTGCCAGCTTTCAGGGGAGTCACTATGGCTACACCTTC. Its translation: CASFQGSHYGYTF.

This clone came up once. At one end the junction does not follow the germline gene, possibly because of a read error. The rearrangement joins TRBV30 to TRBJ1-2; D unresolved. CDR1 is GTSNPN, CDR2 SVGIG, per germline (reference sequence). This CDR3 region has 11 residues. CDR3 sequence (DNA): TGTGCCTGGATGTGGGAGGCAGCACACCTCTTC. It is translated as CAWMWEAAHLF.

J is TRBJ2-7 and V is TRBV30, with D possibly matching TRBD2 (6 bases). V lost 3 bases to trimming and J lost 7 bases, with 13 bases between them. Germline CDR1 reads GTSNPN; CDR2 reads SVGIG (reference sequence). The CDR3 spans 12 residues. The CDR3 reads CAWRRDPKEQYF. The DNA of the CDR3 is TGTGCCTGGAGGCGGGACCCCAAGGAGCAGTACTTC.

The chain has TRBV27 and TRBJ2-3; 10 bases are shared with TRBD2. With V trimmed by 6 bases and J by 2 bases, 2 bases remained unmatched. The CDR3 sequence is 14 residues long. CDR1 MNHEY and CDR2 SMNVEV come from the germline V gene (reference sequence). CDR3 sequence: CASRGLASTDTQYF. In DNA form, the CDR3 reads TGTGCCAGCAGGGGACTAGCGTCCACAGATACGCAGTATTTT.

The chain recombines TRBV5-1 with TRBJ2-1; D unclear. Germline lookup yields CDR1 SGHRS and CDR2 YFSETQ. CDR3 length: 14 residues. V was trimmed by 0 bases and J by 8 bases, leaving 12 bases between them. CDR3 nucleotides: TGCGCCAGCAGCTTGGCCCTCCCCCGGGATGAGCAGTTCTTC. Translation: CASSLALPRDEQFF.